The sequence of this T cell receptor (beta chain) was determined in a study of human T cells and chemical hapten exposure. Study observations and caveats: Expanded TCRs created a significantly greater count of big CDR3 similarity clusters than controls did.

As for this clonotype: The antigen is undetermined. A much larger clone sits a single nucleotide away, making a read error possible.

Looked up from germline, CDR1 is SQVTM and CDR2 is ANQGSEA. The V end was cut by 7 bases, the J end by 8 bases, with 18 bases between. The CDR3 has 13 residues. TCRdb independently ran MiXCR on the RACE reads; one entry per CDR3 protein. The profile shows approximately 400,000 distinct CDR3 sequences, around 4.8% of them singletons. Time point: patch test 1, 2 weeks after DPC sensitization. Documented treatment: therapeutic diphenylcyclopropenone sensitization with weekly scalp DPC. The origin of this receptor is a woman aged 45-59 years with alopecia areata. Some clones in this sample may be carry-over from other donors' samples. The chain recombines TRBV29-1 with TRBJ2-1; the D call may be TRBD1 or TRBD2 (5 bases each). This specimen was whole blood, taken in connection with sensitization to the hapten diphenylcyclopropenone (DPC). The CDR3 DNA reads TGCAGCGGAATCCGGGACGGGGACGATGAGCAGTTCTTC. Its protein product is CSGIRDGDDEQFF.